This TCR beta chain was observed in a study of T cells after yellow fever vaccination. TCRdb reanalysed the 5' RACE reads using MiXCR and keeps one entry per CDR3 protein. The sample includes under 150,000 distinct CDR3 sequences, about 8% of them seen just once. CDR1 and CDR2 from the germline V gene are SGHRS and YFSETQ. With V trimmed by 4 bases and J by 5 bases, 6 bases remained unmatched. The CDR3 runs 14 residues. This clonotype appeared many times. Sequenced here: CD4+ T cells sorted from PBMCs, sampled 5 days after the yellow fever booster vaccination. The rearrangement links TRBV5-1 to TRBJ2-3; 8 bases are a match to TRBD2. This clonotype originated in a young man who received the YFV17D yellow fever vaccine. The CDR3 reads CASSRREVGDTQYF. The CDR3 DNA sequence: TGCGCCAGCAGCCGGCGGGAGGTAGGAGATACGCAGTATTTT.